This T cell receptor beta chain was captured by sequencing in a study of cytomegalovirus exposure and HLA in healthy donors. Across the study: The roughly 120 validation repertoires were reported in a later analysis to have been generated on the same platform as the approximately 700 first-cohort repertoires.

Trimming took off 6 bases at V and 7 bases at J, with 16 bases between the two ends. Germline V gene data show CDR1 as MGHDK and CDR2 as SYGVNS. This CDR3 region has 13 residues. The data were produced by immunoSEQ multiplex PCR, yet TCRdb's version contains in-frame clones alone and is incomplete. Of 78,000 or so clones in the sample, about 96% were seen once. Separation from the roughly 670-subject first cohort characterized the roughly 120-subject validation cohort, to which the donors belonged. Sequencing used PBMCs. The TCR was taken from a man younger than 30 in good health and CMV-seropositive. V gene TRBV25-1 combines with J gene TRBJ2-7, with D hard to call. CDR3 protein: CASRPTAPGEQYF. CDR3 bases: TGTGCCAGCAGGCCGACGGCTCCCGGGGAGCAGTACTTC.